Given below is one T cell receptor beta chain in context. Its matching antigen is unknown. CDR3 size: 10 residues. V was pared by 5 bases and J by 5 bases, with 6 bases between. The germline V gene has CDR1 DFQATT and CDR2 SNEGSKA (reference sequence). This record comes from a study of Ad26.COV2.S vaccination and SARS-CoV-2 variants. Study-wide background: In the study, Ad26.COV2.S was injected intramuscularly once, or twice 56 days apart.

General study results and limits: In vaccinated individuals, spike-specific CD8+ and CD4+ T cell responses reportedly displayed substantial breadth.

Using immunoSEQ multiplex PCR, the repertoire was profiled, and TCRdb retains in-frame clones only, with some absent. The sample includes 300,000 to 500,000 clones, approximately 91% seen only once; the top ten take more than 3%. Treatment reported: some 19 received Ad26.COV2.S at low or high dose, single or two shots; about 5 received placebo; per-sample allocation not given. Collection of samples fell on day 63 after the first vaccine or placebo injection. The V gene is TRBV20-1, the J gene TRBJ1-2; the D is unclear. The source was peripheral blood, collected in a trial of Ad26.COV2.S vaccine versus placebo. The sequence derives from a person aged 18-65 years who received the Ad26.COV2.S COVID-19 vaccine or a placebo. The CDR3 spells CSAREYGYTF. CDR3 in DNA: TGCAGTGCTCGGGAGTATGGCTACACCTTC.